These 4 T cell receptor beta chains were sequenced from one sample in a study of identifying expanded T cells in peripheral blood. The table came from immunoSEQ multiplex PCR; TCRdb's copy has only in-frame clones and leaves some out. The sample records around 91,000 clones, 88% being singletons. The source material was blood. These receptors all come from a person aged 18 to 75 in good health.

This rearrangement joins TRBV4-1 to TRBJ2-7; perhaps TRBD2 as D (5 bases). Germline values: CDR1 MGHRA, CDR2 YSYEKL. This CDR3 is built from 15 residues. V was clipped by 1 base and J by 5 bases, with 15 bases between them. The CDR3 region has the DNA TGCGCCAGCAGCCAAGGCCCGCGCGGGTCGGACGAGCAGTACTTC. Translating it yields CASSQGPRGSDEQYF.

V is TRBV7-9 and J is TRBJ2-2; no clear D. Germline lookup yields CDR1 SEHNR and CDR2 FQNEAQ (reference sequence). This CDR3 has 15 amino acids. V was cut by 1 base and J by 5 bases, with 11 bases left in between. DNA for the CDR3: TGTGCCAGCAGCTTAGATACAAAACGGACCGGGGAGCTGTTTTTT. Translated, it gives CASSLDTKRTGELFF.

The DNA of the CDR3 is TGCGCCAGCAGCCAAGAAATAACAGGGGGCCGGGAAAAACTGTTTTTT. Translated, it gives CASSQEITGGREKLFF. The chain links TRBV4-1 to TRBJ1-4; 9 nucleotides line up with TRBD1. Unmatched junction bases numbered 7, after V lost 0 bases and J lost 8 bases. This CDR3 contains 16 residues. Germline V gene lookup returns CDR1 MGHRA and CDR2 YSYEKL.

CDR3 DNA sequence: TGTGCCAGCAGCTTGTCTCCGGGACAGGGGGCGATCTATGGCTACACCTTC. Protein sequence: CASSLSPGQGAIYGYTF. The genes are TRBV5-5 and TRBJ1-2, with 12 bases aligning to TRBD1. Germline trimming cut 1 base from V and 4 bases from J; bases unmatched to any gene: 8. Germline V gene sequence: CDR1 SGHKS, CDR2 YYEKEE (reference sequence). The CDR3 is 17 residues long.